This entry describes one T cell receptor beta chain. Its antigen is still unknown. Rearranged V-D-J TRB sequences were amplified with a mixed TRB-A/B primer pool. From the multiplex PCR reads, TCRdb called clonotypes with MiXCR, one entry per CDR3 protein. Seen here are fewer than 11,000 distinct CDR3 sequences, around a quarter observed once, and the top ten hold about 1.2%. The sample is drawn from a study of T cell repertoires in aging, cancer and after chemotherapy. Overall study results and limits: Across the chemotherapy interval, each cancer cohort showed higher median generation probability, suggesting thymic rebound. In healthy donors, age-related TCR diversity loss mainly reflected lost richness.

The template was genomic DNA from peripheral blood, not RNA. Germline V gene data show CDR1 as SGHTA and CDR2 as FQGNSA. The CDR3 contains 13 residues. Between the trimmed V and J ends, which lost 4 bases and 5 bases, there was a span of 10 bases. The chain joins TRBV7-2 to TRBJ2-3; D gene ambiguous. What was sequenced was blood. The sequence was obtained from a human donor in good health. CDR3 region: CASSSLPRDTQYF. The CDR3 bases are TGTGCCAGCAGCTCCCTTCCGAGAGATACGCAGTATTTT.